The T cell receptor (beta chain) under discussion was sequenced for a study of blood T cell repertoires in COVID-19. Study summary: The study drew acute and convalescent COVID-19 samples from the United States, Italy and Spain. PBMCs, B-cell-depleted T cells, or T cells provided the cDNA or gDNA that made up the material.

Libraries were prepared by immunoSEQ multiplex PCR; TCRdb keeps only in-frame clonotypes and omits some of them. The repertoire includes more than 300,000 clones, roughly 86% of them detected once, and over 9.5% sits in the top ten. For this clone: One end of the junction is discordant with germline, which a read error may explain.

There are 14 residues in the CDR3. Germline CDR1 and CDR2: SGHRS and YFSETQ. The receptor's source is a woman in her twenties or thirties with COVID-19, enrolled during active disease. The chain joins TRBV5-1 to TRBJ1-1; a possible D gene is TRBD1 (6 bases). Sequencing was performed on peripheral blood. As DNA, the CDR3 is TGCGCCAGCACCTTGGGGGGCCAGAACACTGAAGCTTTCTTT. It translates to CASTLGGQNTEAFF.